This TCR beta chain emerged from a study of T-cell memory formation after mild COVID-19. A word on this clonotype: No antigen is known for it.

Study findings and constraints: Pre-infection memory held some responding clones, suggesting pre-existing cross-reactive T cells responded. Contracting CD4+ clones sat mainly in CM and EM; CD8+ in EMRA.

CDR3 size: 12 residues. V was shortened by 6 bases and J by 6 bases, with 11 bases between the two germline ends. From germline, CDR1 is SGHTA and CDR2 FQGNSA. With constant-segment primers, 5'RACE yielded cDNA libraries of TCR alpha and TCR beta that carried sample barcodes and UMIs. TCRdb re-analysed the 5' RACE reads in MiXCR, keeping a single row per CDR3 protein. The sample has 550,000 to 700,000 distinct CDR3 sequences, around 16% seen once. V is TRBV7-2 and J is TRBJ1-1; unclear D gene. This TCR derives from an adult woman who had mild COVID-19 (a few samples of this study predate the infection). Cell type and time point are not known. The source material was PBMCs or a T cell subset sorted from them (not recorded which). In DNA form, the CDR3 reads TGTGCCAGCAGGAGAACAGCTCCTGAAGCTTTCTTT. This sequence encodes CASRRTAPEAFF.